Listed here are 24 T cell receptor beta chains from one sample, sequenced in a study of human T cells and chemical hapten exposure. Time point of the sample: patch test 1, 2 weeks after DPC sensitization. Treatment in this sample: therapeutic diphenylcyclopropenone sensitization with weekly scalp DPC. MiXCR, run by TCRdb on the RACE reads, gives a single entry per CDR3 protein. The top ten hold 2.1% of the sample, which has 85,000 to 100,000 distinct CDR3 sequences, roughly an eighth seen once. The sample was whole blood, taken in connection with sensitization to the hapten diphenylcyclopropenone (DPC). These receptors were collected from a woman between 40 and 55 years old with alopecia areata. Some clones in this sample may be carry-over from other donors' samples.

This clonotype was observed a few times. This chain links TRBV7-2 with TRBJ2-7; no clear D gene. The CDR3 covers 14 residues. V was pared by 1 base and J by 2 bases, with 9 bases between. Per germline, CDR1 SGHTA and CDR2 FQGNSA. In DNA form, the CDR3 reads TGTGCCAGCAGCTTAGGTCCAGGCCCCTACGAGCAGTACTTC. Protein product: CASSLGPGPYEQYF. The full variable domain, its missing parts supplied by reference TRBV7-2 and TRBJ2-7, is GAGVSQSPSNKVTEKGKDVELRCDPISGHTALYWYRQSLGQGLEFLIYFQGNSAPDKSGLPSDRFSAERTGGSVSTLTIQRTQQEDSAVYLCASSLGPGPYEQYFGPGTRLTVT.

This clonotype was counted only a few times. This chain connects TRBV6-2 or TRBV6-3 to TRBJ2-2; 7 bases align to TRBD1. This CDR3 spans 17 amino acids. CDR1 is MNHEY and CDR2 is SVGEGT in the germline V gene. Losses at the gene ends were 0 bases for V and 0 bases for J; bases not matched to a gene: 4. The CDR3 DNA reads TGTGCCAGCAGTTACTCGTACAGGGGCACGAACACCGGGGAGCTGTTTTTT. Translating gives CASSYSYRGTNTGELFF.

This clonotype was seen only a few times. The chain has TRBV7-9 and TRBJ1-2; 7 bases line up with TRBD1. With V trimmed by 5 bases and J by 3 bases, 3 bases remained unmatched. The CDR3 runs 13 residues. CDR1 is SEHNR, CDR2 FQNEAQ, per germline (reference sequence). The CDR3 loop is CASSPQGDYGYTF. The DNA of the CDR3 is TGTGCCAGCAGCCCGCAGGGGGACTATGGCTACACCTTC.

Ten or more counts support this clonotype. This chain joins TRBV20-1 and TRBJ2-7; a weak D match, TRBD2 (5 bases). This CDR3 region has 14 residues. Germline V gene sequence: CDR1 DFQATT, CDR2 SNEGSKA (reference sequence). The V end was cut by 3 bases, the J end by 6 bases, with 18 bases between. CDR3 loop: CSASSRELRGEQYF. Written as DNA, the CDR3 is TGCAGTGCTAGCTCTCGGGAACTTCGGGGCGAGCAGTACTTC.

This clonotype was seen at least ten times. The chain links TRBV11-2 to TRBJ1-1; no firm D call. Germline CDR1 reads SGHAT; CDR2 reads FQNNGV. The CDR3 length is 12 residues. The germline V and J ends were trimmed by 2 bases and 3 bases, with 4 bases remaining between them. CDR3 in amino acids: CASSLRHTEAFF. CDR3 coding DNA: TGTGCCAGCAGCTTAAGGCACACTGAAGCTTTCTTT.

The CDR3 loop reads CASSLEGEGYYYEQYF. The CDR3 DNA follows: TGTGCCAGCAGCTTGGAGGGGGAAGGGTACTACTACGAGCAGTACTTC. The chain combines TRBV5-5 with TRBJ2-7; weak D call: TRBD1 (6 bases). The germline V and J ends were trimmed by 0 bases and 3 bases, with 16 bases remaining between them. The CDR3 covers 16 residues. Germline V gene lookup returns CDR1 SGHKS and CDR2 YYEKEE (reference sequence).

The chain recombines TRBV3-2 with TRBJ2-7. TRBV3-2 is flagged as a pseudogene. The CDR3 is 15 residues long. As DNA, the CDR3 is TGTGCCAGCAGCCAAGATCCCGCAGGCGACTACGAGCAGTACTTC. Protein product: CASSQDPAGDYEQYF.

This clonotype has more than one count but fewer than ten. The chain has TRBV5-1 and TRBJ2-7, with D maybe TRBD2 (5 bases). Germline V gene sequence: CDR1 SGHRS, CDR2 YFSETQ. Trimming took off 1 base at V and 5 bases at J, with 7 bases between the two ends. The CDR3 sequence is 12 residues long. The CDR3 loop is CASSLILDEQYF. The DNA of the CDR3 is TGCGCCAGCAGCTTGATACTAGACGAGCAGTACTTC.

The chain links TRBV7-9 to TRBJ2-1, with TRBD1 as a possible D gene (6 bases). CDR3 length: 18 amino acids. Germline CDR1 SEHNR, CDR2 FQNEAQ (reference sequence). Between the trimmed V and J ends, which lost 5 bases and 0 bases, there was a span of 20 bases. CDR3 residues: CASSHTRTDSFSYNEQFF. The CDR3, as DNA: TGTGCCAGCAGCCACACCCGAACGGACAGTTTCTCCTACAATGAGCAGTTCTTC.

The sample holds many counts of this clonotype. The chain combines TRBV28 with TRBJ2-5, with D possibly called TRBD1 or TRBD2 (5 bases each). V was shortened by 3 bases and J by 0 bases, with 8 bases between the two germline ends. Germline V CDR1 and CDR2: MDHEN, SYDVKM. The CDR3 is 14 residues long. The CDR3 DNA reads as TGTGCCAGCAGTTTTCTGGGACACCAAGAGACCCAGTACTTC. It is translated as CASSFLGHQETQYF.

This clonotype was picked up a small number of times. The chain employs TRBV12-3 or TRBV12-4 and TRBJ2-5; a weak D match, TRBD2 (5 bases). The CDR3 length is 12 residues. V was pared by 7 bases and J by 0 bases, with 6 bases between. CDR3 DNA sequence: TGTGCCAGCACGAGGGACCAAGAGACCCAGTACTTC. It specifies CASTRDQETQYF.

This clonotype has just a few counts. The rearrangement links TRBV29-1 to TRBJ2-7; D is possibly TRBD1 or TRBD2 (5 bases each). Germline V CDR1 and CDR2: SQVTM, ANQGSEA. Trimming pared 3 bases from V and 7 bases from J, leaving 19 bases between. This CDR3 spans 14 amino acids. The CDR3 protein is CSVERPGHDWEQYF. For the CDR3, the DNA is TGCAGCGTTGAGCGTCCGGGGCACGACTGGGAGCAGTACTTC.

This clonotype was found many times. The gene calls are TRBV5-1 and TRBJ2-3; D unclear. CDR1 is SGHRS and CDR2 is YFSETQ in the germline V gene. V was clipped by 2 bases and J by 2 bases, with 12 bases between them. This CDR3 comprises 15 residues. This CDR3 is CASSFKGSTTDTQYF. DNA for the CDR3: TGCGCCAGCAGCTTTAAAGGGTCTACCACAGATACGCAGTATTTT.

The chain employs TRBV5-5 and TRBJ1-5, with TRBD1 as a possible D gene (6 bases). The ends were cut back, 4 bases at V and 7 bases at J, with 15 bases in the middle. This CDR3 has 14 amino acids. Germline loops: CDR1 SGHKS, CDR2 YYEKEE (reference sequence). The CDR3 DNA follows: TGTGCCAGCAGCGGGCTCAGGGGCGGACAGCCCCAGCATTTT. Protein: CASSGLRGGQPQHF.

This clonotype has more than one count but fewer than ten. The chain recombines TRBV28 with TRBJ2-3; D gene unclear. Trimming took 6 bases from V and 3 from J, leaving 10 bases between them. CDR1 is MDHEN and CDR2 is SYDVKM in the germline V gene. The CDR3 is made up of 13 amino acids. This CDR3 reads CASRGKLTDTQYF. The CDR3 DNA sequence: TGTGCCAGCAGGGGGAAACTAACAGATACGCAGTATTTT.

The chain employs TRBV6-6 and TRBJ1-2; weak D call: TRBD1 (5 bases). Germline V gene lookup returns CDR1 MNHNY and CDR2 SVGAGI (reference sequence). This CDR3 comprises 14 residues. Trimming took off 0 bases at V and 6 bases at J, with 11 bases between the two ends. CDR3 protein: CASSYSARENGYTF. In nucleotides, the CDR3 is TGTGCCAGCAGTTACTCGGCCAGGGAGAATGGCTACACCTTC.

The gene calls are TRBV7-2 and TRBJ2-7; D is unclear. Germline V CDR1 and CDR2: SGHTA, FQGNSA. The CDR3 has 15 amino acids. With 2 bases removed from V and 7 bases from J, the gap between germline ends came to 18 bases. DNA of the CDR3: TGTGCCAGCAGCTTAACTGGCCAGCTGACCTTAGAGCAGTACTTC. Its translation is CASSLTGQLTLEQYF.

This clonotype was counted a few times. CDR3 bases: TGTGCCAGCAGCTCATTTCGACGCTATGGCTACACCTTC. Protein sequence: CASSSFRRYGYTF. The chain has TRBV7-2 and TRBJ1-2; D is undetermined. The V gene lost 4 bases and the J gene lost 4 bases, with 10 bases spanning the gap. This CDR3 spans 13 amino acids. CDR1 and CDR2 (germline): SGHTA, FQGNSA.

This clonotype was found a few times. The chain couples TRBV28 to TRBJ2-1; TRBD2 aligns across 9 bases. The length of the CDR3 is 16 residues. Germline lookup yields CDR1 MDHEN and CDR2 SYDVKM. The ends lost 7 bases at V and 6 bases at J; junction bases unmatched: 13. As DNA, the CDR3 is TGTGCCAGCACCCTTCGGGGGGTAGCGGGGGTCAATGAGCAGTTCTTC. It is translated as CASTLRGVAGVNEQFF.

The chain combines TRBV29-1 with TRBJ2-3; D remains ambiguous. This CDR3 spans 15 amino acids. The germline gives CDR1 SQVTM, CDR2 ANQGSEA. The V end was cut by 4 bases, the J end by 2 bases, with 16 bases between. This chain's CDR3 is CSVASRRDVTDTQYF. CDR3 DNA sequence: TGCAGCGTTGCTAGTCGCCGCGATGTCACAGATACGCAGTATTTT.

This chain links TRBV2 with TRBJ2-1; no clear D gene. This CDR3 spans 11 amino acids. Deletions cut 2 bases from V and 10 bases from J, with 6 bases between. Germline V gene sequence: CDR1 SNHLY, CDR2 FYNNEI. This chain's CDR3 is CASSEIWEQFF. CDR3 DNA: TGTGCCAGCAGTGAAATATGGGAGCAGTTCTTC.

This clonotype was counted at least ten times. The chain carries TRBV7-2 and TRBJ2-3; no clear D. V dropped 1 base and J dropped 0 bases, with 8 bases sitting between them. Germline V gene sequence: CDR1 SGHTA, CDR2 FQGNSA. The CDR3 has 15 amino acids. The CDR3 reads CASSLDGASTDTQYF. The CDR3 DNA sequence: TGTGCCAGCAGCTTAGACGGAGCCAGCACAGATACGCAGTATTTT.

This clonotype appeared a few times. The DNA for the CDR3 is TGTGCCAGCAGCCCGGGACAGGGAGTGAACACTGAAGCTTTCTTT. It specifies CASSPGQGVNTEAFF. J is TRBJ1-1 and V is TRBV11-2; 9 bases align to TRBD1. CDR1 and CDR2 (germline): SGHAT, FQNNGV. The J segment lost 0 bases and the V segment lost 5 bases, leaving 4 bases of the junction unmatched. The CDR3 loop spans 15 amino acids.

This clonotype was found a few times. As DNA, the CDR3 is TGTGCCTCCCACAGGGGAGGGGAGACCCAGTACTTC. Translation: CASHRGGETQYF. This chain joins TRBV30 and TRBJ2-5, with D perhaps being TRBD1 or TRBD2 (7 bases each). CDR1 and CDR2 from the germline V gene are GTSNPN and SVGIG (reference sequence). Trimming cost V 7 bases and J 5 bases, with 14 bases left between them. This CDR3 has 12 residues.